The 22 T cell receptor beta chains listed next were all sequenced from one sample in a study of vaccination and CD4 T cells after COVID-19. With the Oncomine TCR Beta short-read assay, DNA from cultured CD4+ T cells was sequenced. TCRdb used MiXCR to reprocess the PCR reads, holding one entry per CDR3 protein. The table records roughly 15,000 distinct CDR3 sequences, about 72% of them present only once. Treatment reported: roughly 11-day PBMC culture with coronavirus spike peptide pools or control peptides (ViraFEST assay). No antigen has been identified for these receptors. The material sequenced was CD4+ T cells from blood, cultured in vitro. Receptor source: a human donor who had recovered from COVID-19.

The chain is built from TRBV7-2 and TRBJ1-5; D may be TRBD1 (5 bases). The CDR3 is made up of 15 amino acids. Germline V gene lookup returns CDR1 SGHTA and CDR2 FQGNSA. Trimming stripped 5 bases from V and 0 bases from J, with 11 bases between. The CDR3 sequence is CASSRGHSSNQPQHF. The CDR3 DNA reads TGTGCCAGCAGCCGAGGACATAGTAGCAATCAGCCCCAGCATTTT.

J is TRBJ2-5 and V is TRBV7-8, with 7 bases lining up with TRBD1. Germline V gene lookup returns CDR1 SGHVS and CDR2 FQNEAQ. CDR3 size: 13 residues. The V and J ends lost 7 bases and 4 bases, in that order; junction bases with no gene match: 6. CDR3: CASKVAGGETQYF. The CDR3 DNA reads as TGTGCCAGCAAAGTCGCAGGGGGAGAGACCCAGTACTTC.

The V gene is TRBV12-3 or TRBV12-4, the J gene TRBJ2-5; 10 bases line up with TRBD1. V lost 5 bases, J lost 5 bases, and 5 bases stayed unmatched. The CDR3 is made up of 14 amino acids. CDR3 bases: TGTGCCAGCAGTCCCGGGACAGGGGAGGAGACCCAGTACTTC. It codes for CASSPGTGEETQYF.

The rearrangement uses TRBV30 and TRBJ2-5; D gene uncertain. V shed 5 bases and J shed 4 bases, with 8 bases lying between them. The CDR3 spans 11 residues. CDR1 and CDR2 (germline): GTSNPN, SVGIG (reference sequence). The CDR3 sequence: CAWSKVETQYF. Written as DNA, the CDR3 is TGTGCCTGGTCAAAGGTAGAGACCCAGTACTTC.

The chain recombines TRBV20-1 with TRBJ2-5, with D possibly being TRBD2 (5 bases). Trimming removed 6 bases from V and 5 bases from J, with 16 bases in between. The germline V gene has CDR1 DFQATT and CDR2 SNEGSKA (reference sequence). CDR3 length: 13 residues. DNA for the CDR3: TGCAGTGCCCCCGGGGTATACGGGGAGACCCAGTACTTC. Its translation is CSAPGVYGETQYF.

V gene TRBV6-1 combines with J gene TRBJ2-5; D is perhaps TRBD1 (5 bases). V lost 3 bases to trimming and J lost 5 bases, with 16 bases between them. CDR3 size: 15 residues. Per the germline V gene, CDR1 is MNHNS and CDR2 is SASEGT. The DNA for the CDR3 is TGTGCCAGCAGTGACCGAGGCAGGGTGGGGGAGACCCAGTACTTC. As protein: CASSDRGRVGETQYF.

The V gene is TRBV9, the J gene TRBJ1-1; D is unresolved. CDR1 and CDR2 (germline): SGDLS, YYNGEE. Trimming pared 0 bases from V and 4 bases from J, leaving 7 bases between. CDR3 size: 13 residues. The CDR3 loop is CASSVVSSTEAFF. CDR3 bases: TGTGCCAGCAGCGTAGTAAGTTCCACTGAAGCTTTCTTT.

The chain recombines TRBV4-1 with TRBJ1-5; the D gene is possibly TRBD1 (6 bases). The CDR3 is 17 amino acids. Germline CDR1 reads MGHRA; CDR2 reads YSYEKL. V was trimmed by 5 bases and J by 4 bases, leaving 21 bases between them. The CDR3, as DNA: TGCGCCAGCAGCAGTGCGGGTACAGGGTTTCGGAATCAGCCCCAGCATTTT. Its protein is CASSSAGTGFRNQPQHF.

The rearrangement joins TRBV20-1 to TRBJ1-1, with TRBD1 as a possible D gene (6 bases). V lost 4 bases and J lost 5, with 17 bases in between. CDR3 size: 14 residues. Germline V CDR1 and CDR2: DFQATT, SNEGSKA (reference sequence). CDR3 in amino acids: CSAKQGNEVTEAFF. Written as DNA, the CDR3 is TGCAGTGCTAAACAGGGTAACGAGGTGACTGAAGCTTTCTTT.

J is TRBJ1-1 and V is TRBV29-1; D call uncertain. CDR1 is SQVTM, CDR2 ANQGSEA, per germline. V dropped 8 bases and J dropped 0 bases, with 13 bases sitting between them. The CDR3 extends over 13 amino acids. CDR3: CSSATGLNTEAFF. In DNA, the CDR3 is TGCAGCTCTGCGACCGGCCTGAACACTGAAGCTTTCTTT.

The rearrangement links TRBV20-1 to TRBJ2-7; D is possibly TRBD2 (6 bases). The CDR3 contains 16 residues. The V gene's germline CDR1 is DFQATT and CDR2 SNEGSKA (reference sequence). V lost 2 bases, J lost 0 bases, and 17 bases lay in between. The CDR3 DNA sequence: TGCAGTGCTAGATCGGAGGGAGCTTCATTCTCCTACGAGCAGTACTTC. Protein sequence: CSARSEGASFSYEQYF.

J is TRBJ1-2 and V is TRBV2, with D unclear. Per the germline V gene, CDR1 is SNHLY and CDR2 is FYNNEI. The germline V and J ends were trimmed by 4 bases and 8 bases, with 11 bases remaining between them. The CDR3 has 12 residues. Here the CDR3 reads CASSADLGGYTF. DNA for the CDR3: TGTGCCAGCAGTGCGGACCTCGGGGGCTACACCTTC.

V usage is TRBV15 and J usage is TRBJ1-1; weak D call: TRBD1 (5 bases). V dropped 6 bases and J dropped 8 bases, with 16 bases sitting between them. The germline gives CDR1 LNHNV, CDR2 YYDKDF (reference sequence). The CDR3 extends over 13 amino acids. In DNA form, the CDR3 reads TGTGCCACCAGGGAGACAGACCCTCAAGAAGCTTTCTTT. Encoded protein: CATRETDPQEAFF.

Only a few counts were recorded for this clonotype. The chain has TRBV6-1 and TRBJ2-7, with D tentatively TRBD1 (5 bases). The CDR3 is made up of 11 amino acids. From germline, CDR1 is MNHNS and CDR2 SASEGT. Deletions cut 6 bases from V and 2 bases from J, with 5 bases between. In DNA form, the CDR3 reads TGTGCCAGCAGGACAGCCTACGAGCAGTACTTC. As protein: CASRTAYEQYF.

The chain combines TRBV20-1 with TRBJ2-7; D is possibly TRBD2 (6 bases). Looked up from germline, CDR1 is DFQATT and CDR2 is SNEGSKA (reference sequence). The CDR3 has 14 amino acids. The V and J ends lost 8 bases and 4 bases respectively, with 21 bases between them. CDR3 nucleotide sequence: TGCAGTCATTCCGGGAGATACTTGAGGTACGAGCAGTACTTC. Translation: CSHSGRYLRYEQYF.

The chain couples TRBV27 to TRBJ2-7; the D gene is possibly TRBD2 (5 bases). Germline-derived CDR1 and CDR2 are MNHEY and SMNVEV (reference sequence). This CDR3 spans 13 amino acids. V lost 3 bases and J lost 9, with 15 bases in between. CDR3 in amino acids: CASSLAWKSGQYF. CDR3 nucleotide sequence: TGTGCCAGCAGTTTGGCGTGGAAAAGCGGGCAGTACTTC.

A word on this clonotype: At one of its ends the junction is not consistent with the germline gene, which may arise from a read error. The CDR3 coding sequence is TGCGTCAGCAGCCTTACCCGGGACGAGCAGTACTTC. Translating it yields CVSSLTRDEQYF. The gene calls are TRBV4-1 and TRBJ2-7; D unclear. CDR1 is MGHRA, CDR2 YSYEKL, per germline. The CDR3 totals 12 residues.

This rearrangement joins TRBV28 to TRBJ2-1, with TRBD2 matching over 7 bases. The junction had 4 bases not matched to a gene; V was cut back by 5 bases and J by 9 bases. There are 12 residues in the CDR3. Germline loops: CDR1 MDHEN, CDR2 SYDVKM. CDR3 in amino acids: CASSTGGSEQFF. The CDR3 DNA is TGTGCCAGCAGTACCGGGGGGTCTGAGCAGTTCTTC.

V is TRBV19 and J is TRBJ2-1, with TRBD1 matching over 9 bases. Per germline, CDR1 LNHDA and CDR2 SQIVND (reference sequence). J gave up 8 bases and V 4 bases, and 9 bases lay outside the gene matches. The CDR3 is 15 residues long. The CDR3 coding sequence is TGTGCCAGTAGTACCCCCGGGACAGGGAGGCATGAGCAGTTCTTC. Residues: CASSTPGTGRHEQFF.

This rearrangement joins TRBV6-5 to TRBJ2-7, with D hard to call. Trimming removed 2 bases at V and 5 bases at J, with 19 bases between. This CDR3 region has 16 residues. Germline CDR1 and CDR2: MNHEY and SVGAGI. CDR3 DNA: TGTGCCAGCAGTTACCTGGTTATCGGGCGGCAGGACGAGCAGTACTTC. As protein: CASSYLVIGRQDEQYF.

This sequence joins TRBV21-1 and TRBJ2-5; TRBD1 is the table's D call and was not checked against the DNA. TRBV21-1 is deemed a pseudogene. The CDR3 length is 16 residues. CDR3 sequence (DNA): TGTGCCAGCGGACGGGACAGGGTAGGATTTTTGGAGACCCAGTACTTC. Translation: CASGRDRVGFLETQYF.

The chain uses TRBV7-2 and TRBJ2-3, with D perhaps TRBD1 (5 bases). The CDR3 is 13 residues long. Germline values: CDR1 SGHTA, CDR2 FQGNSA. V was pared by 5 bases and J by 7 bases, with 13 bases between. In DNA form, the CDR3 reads TGTGCCAGCAGCACCCACCGACAGTATACGCAGTATTTT. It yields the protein CASSTHRQYTQYF.